The T cell receptor (beta chain) under discussion was sequenced for a study of a mutant IDH1 vaccine in newly diagnosed glioma (TCRdb year 2021). Notes on the research overall: Vaccination started 4-6 weeks after radiotherapy alone, or was given together with temozolomide cycles in the groups whose treatment included chemotherapy. Of the roughly 33 treated patients, approximately 62% were male and approximately 38% were female, and the mean age was about 40 years. Before enrollment, patients had received standard therapy of radiotherapy alone, temozolomide alone, or radiochemotherapy with temozolomide; most received the combination. The week-35 safety follow-up took place at visit V12, and the week-47 end of study took place at visit V13. Peripheral blood was drawn at six visits: V03 (baseline), V05, V07, V10, V12 and V13. For exploratory analyses, about 25 treated patients had longitudinal TCRB deep sequencing done wherever samples were available. General study outcomes and caveats: Vaccine-induced immune responses across multiple MHC alleles were detected in 93.3% of patients. The authors stated that sample limitations prevented analyses of patient blood samples from being reproduced. Selection of PBMC samples for TCRB deep sequencing was based on availability. No apparent relationship was observed between pseudoprogression and alterations in the top peripheral T cell clonotypes detected by TCRB sequencing.

Ends trimmed: V by 0 bases, J by 2 bases; bases unmatched to a gene: 5. CDR1 and CDR2 (ENHRY, SYGVKD) derive from the germline V gene. Its CDR3 holds 16 amino acids, cysteine through phenylalanine. Only the CDR3 part of the read is kept: 48 bases, read in frame from the first base. This specimen's time point label, per the study, means: week 47, end of study. Each vaccine dose was 300 ug of a 20-mer mutant IDH1 peptide in Montanide, given subcutaneously with topical imiquimod. Eight vaccinations were administered to patients in weeks 1, 3, 5, 7, 11, 15, 19 and 23, corresponding to visits V03 through V10. All donors had newly diagnosed IDH1-mutant astrocytomas of WHO grade 3 or 4 that showed loss of nuclear ATRX. The samples were drawn from NOA16, a multicentre, single-arm, open-label phase I trial in Germany that tested a mutant IDH1 peptide vaccine in humans for the first time. Genomic DNA for TCRB sequencing was isolated from EDTA blood with the DNeasy Blood and Tissue Kit.

This clone was counted once. Its antigen remains unidentified. Base quality data are lacking; no much larger clone is found one base away. Libraries were prepared through the immunoSEQ multiplex PCR assay. The hsTCRB Kit was used according to the manufacturer's protocol to amplify rearranged TCR beta chain sequences. An Illumina MiSeq was used to sequence the TCRB libraries. In the original analysis: The kit vendor's proprietary platform handled demultiplexing, trimming and gene mapping. The immuneACCESS repertoire file appears here via TCRdb, limited to in-frame rearrangements. These files lack a portion of the clones; in checked studies, under half of the deficit traces to unresolved V genes, and the cause of the others is not known. V, J and clone size reflect that table, while D and trimming were determined from the DNA. This sample gives roughly 43,000 clones in total; roughly 82% of them show up just once. Around 20% of the sample goes to the ten largest clones.

Recombination linked TRBV10-3 to TRBJ1-2; 8 central nucleotides agree with TRBD1. This sequence originates from a man between 18 and 29 years old with glioma. Some clones in this sample may be carry-over from other donors' samples. Here the sequenced sample was PBMCs, taken from a glioma patient whose treatment included an IDH1 peptide vaccine. The sequence in DNA is TGTGCCATCAGTGAGTCGTTGGCAGGGGGCAACTATGGCTACACCTTC. The translation is CAISESLAGGNYGYTF.